Listed below are T cell receptor beta chains from one sample, sequenced in a study of blood T cells in healthy people across ages. Using its own MiXCR run on the 5' RACE reads, TCRdb lists one record per CDR3 protein. The table lists about 1.8 million distinct CDR3 sequences, about 49% of them singletons. Sequenced sample: blood. Every receptor here comes from a woman between 40 and 55 years old in good health. Each CDR3 is given with its conserved first and last residue. The D gene is left open where the match is weak. For some rows the clone size is stated as once, few or many, or as a class when expanded; others skip it.

size | J | D | V | length | DNA | CDR3
. | TRBJ2-3 | . | TRBV27 | 13 | TGTGCCAGCAGGACCCCCAGAACAGATACGCAGTATTTT | CASRTPRTDTQYF
. | TRBJ2-7 | TRBD1 | TRBV27 | 14 | TGTGCCAGCAGTGCCCGACAGGGGTCCTACGAGCAGTACTTC | CASSARQGSYEQYF
. | TRBJ2-7 | . | TRBV6-2/TRBV6-3 | 14 | TGTGCCAGCAGTTACACGGGGTTGGGCTACGAGCAGTACTTC | CASSYTGLGYEQYF
. | TRBJ1-2 | . | TRBV12-3/TRBV12-4 | 15 | TGTGCCAGCACCCCCGCCGGAGGGATTAACTATGGCTACACCTTC | CASTPAGGINYGYTF
few | TRBJ2-7 | . | TRBV4-3 | 15 | TGCGCCAGCAGCCAAGGGGCTCCACTTCCGTACGAGCAGTACTTC | CASSQGAPLPYEQYF
. | TRBJ2-5 | TRBD2 | TRBV4-1 | 17 | TGCGCCAGCAGCCAATTCGATGGGGCGGGGGAGGGAGAGACCCAGTACTTC | CASSQFDGAGEGETQYF
few | TRBJ2-1 | . | TRBV20-1 | 12 | TGCAGTGCCAGCAACTCGGAGCGTCCAGTGTTCTTC | CSASNSERPVFF
. | TRBJ2-1 | . | TRBV5-5 | 14 | TGTGCCAGCAGCTCCTCGGCCGGGTACGGTGAGCAGTTCTTC | CASSSSAGYGEQFF
few | TRBJ2-7 | . | TRBV20-1 | 14 | TGCAGTGCTCACCTTAATACGGAAGACTACGAGCAGTACTTC | CSAHLNTEDYEQYF
. | TRBJ1-2 | TRBD1 | TRBV20-1 | 15 | TGCAGTGCTAGTAATCGGGACAGGGGGCACTATGGCTACACCTTC | CSASNRDRGHYGYTF
. | TRBJ1-2 | . | TRBV5-6 | 16 | TGTGCCAGCAGCCCCTGGCCTGGGGAGGGAAAGGATGGCTACACCTTC | CASSPWPGEGKDGYTF
. | TRBJ1-1 | . | TRBV29-1 | 14 | TGCAGCGTCACCGGCAACTTAATGAACACTGAAGCTTTCTTT | CSVTGNLMNTEAFF
. | TRBJ2-1 | . | TRBV6-4 | 13 | TGTGCCAGCAGTGACGGGGTCTACAATGAGCAGTTCTTC | CASSDGVYNEQFF
. | TRBJ1-6 | . | TRBV12-3/TRBV12-4 | 17 | TGTGCCAGCAGTCCCCGCCGGGCGATGTATAATATGGGACCCCTCCACTTT | CASSPRRAMYNMGPLHF
few | TRBJ2-3 | . | TRBV24-1 | 16 | TGTGCCACCAGTGATTTAGGCGGGGTTAGCACAGATACGCAGTATTTT | CATSDLGGVSTDTQYF
. | TRBJ2-5 | . | TRBV20-1 | 15 | TGCAGTGCTAGAGAACTATCGCGGGGAAAAGAGACCCAGTACTTC | CSARELSRGKETQYF
. | TRBJ2-3 | . | TRBV9 | 14 | TGTGCCAGCAGCGACCGACACTCAAAGGATACGCAGTATTTT | CASSDRHSKDTQYF
. | TRBJ2-1 | TRBD2 | TRBV27 | 17 | TGTGCCAGCAGCGCAAGCCGAGCGGGGGGCCCATACAATGAGCAGTTCTTC | CASSASRAGGPYNEQFF
. | TRBJ2-7 | . | TRBV6-5 | 14 | TGTGCCAGCAGTCCGGCCCCAGGAACCTACGAGCAGTACTTC | CASSPAPGTYEQYF
. | TRBJ2-1 | TRBD1 | TRBV7-8 | 20 | TGTGCCAGCAGCTCCCACCCCGGGACAGGGCGGGACAGCTCCTACAATGAGCAGTTCTTC | CASSSHPGTGRDSSYNEQFF
. | TRBJ2-7 | TRBD2 | TRBV7-2 | 15 | TGTGCCAGCAGCCCCACGGGAGGTTACGCATACGAGCAGTACTTC | CASSPTGGYAYEQYF
. | TRBJ2-5 | TRBD1 | TRBV20-1 | 13 | TGCAGTGCTCCTCGGACAGGGTGGGAGACCCTGTACTTC | CSAPRTGWETLYF
once | TRBJ2-1 | . | TRBV4-3 | 15 | TGCGCCAGCAGCCAAGACGAGACCACCTACAATGAGCAGTTCTTC | CASSQDETTYNEQFF
. | TRBJ1-2 | TRBD1 | TRBV7-2 | 15 | TGTGCCAGCAGCTTAGAGAGACAGGGAAACTATGGCTACACCTTC | CASSLERQGNYGYTF
. | TRBJ2-1 | TRBD1 | TRBV7-2 | 15 | TGTGCCAGCAGCTCACCCGGGACAGCCGACAATGAGCAGTTCTTC | CASSSPGTADNEQFF
. | TRBJ1-6 | TRBD1 | TRBV10-3 | 19 | TGTGCCATCAGCGCCGGGACAGGGACTTTAGCTTCCTATAATTCACCCCTCCACTTT | CAISAGTGTLASYNSPLHF
few | TRBJ1-2 | . | TRBV25-1 | 12 | TGTGCCAGCAGTCCTGGCACAGCCGACTACACCTTC | CASSPGTADYTF
. | TRBJ1-5 | TRBD1 | TRBV12-3/TRBV12-4 | 16 | TGTGCCAGCAGTCCTTCCCCTGGACAGGGCAATCAGCCCCAGCATTTT | CASSPSPGQGNQPQHF
few | TRBJ2-7 | . | TRBV20-1 | 16 | TGCAGTGCTAGAGATGGGCCCGGGAGGGGGCAATCGACGCAGTACTTC | CSARDGPGRGQSTQYF
few | TRBJ2-1 | TRBD2 | TRBV7-2 | 19 | TGTGCCAGCAGCTTTCGACTAGCGGGGGGGATTAGCTCCTACAATGAGCAGTTCTTC | CASSFRLAGGISSYNEQFF
few | TRBJ1-2 | . | TRBV7-2 | 15 | TGTGCCAGCAGCCCATACGGTGGGCCCGAATATGGCTACACCTTC | CASSPYGGPEYGYTF
. | TRBJ2-4 | TRBD1 | TRBV12-3/TRBV12-4 | 14 | TGTGCCAGCAGTTTAGAACAGGGGATGGACATTCAGTACTTC | CASSLEQGMDIQYF
. | TRBJ2-1 | TRBD2 | TRBV4-1 | 15 | TGCGCCAGCAGCCAACGGGGGGGACTATACAATGAGCAGTTCTTC | CASSQRGGLYNEQFF
few | TRBJ2-5 | . | TRBV7-2 | 17 | TGTGCCAGCAGCTTAAGTCTTGCACCAACTCCGGGCGGAACCCAGTACTTC | CASSLSLAPTPGGTQYF
few | TRBJ2-3 | TRBD1 | TRBV29-1 | 13 | TGCAGCGCCCGGACAGGACCCATAGATACGCAGTATTTT | CSARTGPIDTQYF
. | TRBJ2-5 | . | TRBV14 | 14 | TGTGCCGGCAGCCAAGACAGCAACCAAGAGACCCAGTACTTC | CAGSQDSNQETQYF
. | TRBJ2-1 | . | TRBV6-5 | 12 | TGTGCCAGCAGTACCCCAGGGGGGTTGTGGTTCTTC | CASSTPGGLWFF
. | TRBJ2-7 | . | TRBV7-2 | 14 | TGTGCCAGCAGCTTGTGGGACACCGACCCGGGGCAGTACTTC | CASSLWDTDPGQYF
once | TRBJ2-3 | TRBD1 | TRBV14 | 14 | TGTGCCAGCAGCCATGGGACAGTTCGAGATACGCAGTATTTT | CASSHGTVRDTQYF